One sample yielded the 10 T cell receptor beta chains listed below, sequenced in a study of blood T cell repertoires in COVID-19. TCRdb's copy holds only in-frame clones and misses some; the assay was immunoSEQ multiplex PCR. The table includes some 320,000 clones, around 85% detected once. Sequencing input: PBMCs or T cells enriched from blood (not recorded which). These receptors were obtained from a woman aged 25 to 39 who had been exposed to COVID-19.

V usage is TRBV18 and J usage is TRBJ1-1, with TRBD1 matching 7 bases. Germline CDR1 is KGHSH and CDR2 is LQKENI. The J segment lost 7 bases and the V segment lost 6 bases, leaving 14 bases of the junction unmatched. This CDR3 region has 15 residues. The DNA for the CDR3 is TGTGCCAGCTCCACCTACCTCGAGGGGGCTCGTGAAGCTTTCTTT. Its translation: CASSTYLEGAREAFF. The full variable domain, completed using reference TRBV18 and TRBJ1-1, is NAGVMQNPRHLVRRRGQEARLRCSPMKGHSHVYWYRQLPEEGLKFMVYLQKENIIDESGMPKERFSAEFPKEGPSILRIQQVVRGDSAAYFCASSTYLEGAREAFFGQGTRLTVV.

The V gene is TRBV30, the J gene TRBJ1-2; D remains ambiguous. From germline, CDR1 is GTSNPN and CDR2 SVGIG (reference sequence). The V and J ends lost 2 bases and 2 bases respectively, with 9 bases between them. The CDR3 runs to 13 residues. CDR3 bases: TGTGCCTGGAGTCCGACTGAGAACTATGGCTACACCTTC. The encoded protein is CAWSPTENYGYTF. The full variable domain, completed using reference TRBV30 and TRBJ1-2, is SQTIHQWPATLVQPVGSPLSLECTVEGTSNPNLYWYRQAAGRGLQLLFYSVGIGQISSEVPQNLSASRPQDRQFILSSKKLLLSDSGFYLCAWSPTENYGYTFGSGTRLTVV.

This chain connects TRBV27 to TRBJ2-1; D gene unclear. This CDR3 spans 15 amino acids. CDR1 and CDR2 from the germline V gene are MNHEY and SMNVEV (reference sequence). The V end lost 2 bases, the J end lost 2 bases, and 10 bases lay between the germline ends. The CDR3: CASSLGVLTYNEQFF. The CDR3, as DNA: TGTGCCAGCAGTTTAGGAGTTCTCACCTACAATGAGCAGTTCTTC.

The chain is built from TRBV5-4 and TRBJ1-2; possibly TRBD1 for D (5 bases). The germline V gene encodes CDR1 SGHNT and CDR2 YYREEE (reference sequence). The CDR3 spans 12 residues. V lost 8 bases and J lost 2, with 10 bases in between. The CDR3 DNA reads as TGTGCCAGGCGGGGGGTAAACTATGGCTACACCTTC. Protein: CARRGVNYGYTF.

The chain is built from TRBV5-8 and TRBJ2-7; no firm D call. V dropped 0 bases and J dropped 8 bases, with 12 bases sitting between them. Germline assignment: CDR1 SGHTS and CDR2 YDEGEE. The CDR3 is 13 residues long. CDR3 nucleotide sequence: TGTGCCAGCAGCTTGGCGCTAGGTTTTCAGCAGTACTTC. Translated, it gives CASSLALGFQQYF. The variable domain in full, with the rest retrieved from reference TRBV5-8 and TRBJ2-7, is EAGVTQSPTHLIKTRGQQATLRCSPISGHTSVYWYQQALGLGLQFLLWYDEGEERNRGNFPPRFSGRQFPNYSSELNVNALELEDSALYLCASSLALGFQQYFGPGTRLTVT.

This clone was counted a single time. The chain carries TRBV27 and TRBJ2-7, with D possibly TRBD1 on 6 matching bases. V was cut by 5 bases and J by 2 bases, with 13 bases left in between. This CDR3 is built from 14 residues. CDR1 is MNHEY and CDR2 is SMNVEV in the germline V gene (reference sequence). The CDR3 DNA is TGTGCCAGCAGTCCCCGGGACATAACCTACGAGCAGTACTTC. The encoded protein is CASSPRDITYEQYF.

The chain has TRBV7-6 and TRBJ2-2; 14 bases line up with TRBD2. Germline CDR1 reads SGHVS; CDR2 reads FNYEAQ. V lost 0 bases to trimming and J lost 2 bases; unmatched junction nucleotides: 14. CDR3 length: 22 residues. CDR3 nucleotide sequence: TGTGCCAGCAGCTTAGCACTGACAAGACTAGCGGGAGGGCCCATCAACACCGGGGAGCTGTTTTTT. Translating it yields CASSLALTRLAGGPINTGELFF.

The rearrangement links TRBV3-1 (or the pseudogene TRBV3-2) to TRBJ1-1; no definite D call. The CDR3 is 13 residues long. Per the germline V gene, CDR1 is LGHDT and CDR2 is YNNKEL (reference sequence). The V gene lost 4 bases and the J gene lost 4 bases, with 10 bases spanning the gap. The CDR3 nucleotides read TGTGCCAGCAGCCCACGACGGGGCACTGAAGCTTTCTTT. Protein: CASSPRRGTEAFF.

This sequence joins TRBV6-2 or TRBV6-3 and TRBJ2-2; 8 bases are shared with TRBD2. The CDR3 has 16 amino acids. From germline, CDR1 is MNHEY and CDR2 SVGEGT. Germline trimming cut 5 bases from V and 0 bases from J; bases unmatched to any gene: 5. The CDR3 is CASSRGGGANTGELFF. Here the CDR3 DNA reads TGTGCCAGCAGTCGGGGGGGAGGCGCGAACACCGGGGAGCTGTTTTTT.

The chain is built from TRBV27 and TRBJ2-7; 8 bases are shared with TRBD2. The CDR3 spans 14 residues. CDR1 is MNHEY, CDR2 SMNVEV, per germline (reference sequence). V lost 6 bases to trimming and J lost 4 bases; unmatched junction nucleotides: 8. The CDR3: CASSHGRGGYEQYF. In DNA form, the CDR3 reads TGTGCCAGCAGCCACGGGAGGGGCGGGTACGAGCAGTACTTC.